These T cell receptor beta chains were read from a single sample in a study of spatial heterogeneity in lung cancer. MiXCR, run by TCRdb on the 5' RACE reads, gives a single entry per CDR3 protein. Of 50,000 to 65,000 distinct CDR3 sequences detected, 7.5% to 9% appear once; the ten largest clones hold over 12%. This specimen was PBMCs, taken at surgery. All receptors come from a female donor with early-stage non-small cell lung cancer. CDR3s include the opening cysteine and the closing phenylalanine or tryptophan. The D gene is left open where the match is weak. Not all rows give a size; the values are once, few, many and, for expanded clones, a class.

D gene,clone size,J gene,V gene,CDR3 DNA,CDR3 protein
TRBD1,few,TRBJ2-1,TRBV2,TGTGCCAGCAGACTTGACAGGGTAGGTGAGCAGTTCTTC,CASRLDRVGEQFF
TRBD1,-,TRBJ2-2,TRBV5-1,TGCGCCACCCACCGGGACAGGGGAACCGGGGAGCTGTTTTTT,CATHRDRGTGELFF
-,few,TRBJ1-1,TRBV24-1,TGTGCCACCAGTGATTGGGGTAACAGGATCGGAAGGAATTGGGACACTGAAGCTTTCTTT,CATSDWGNRIGRNWDTEAFF
-,many,TRBJ1-4,TRBV6-1,TGTGCCAGCAGTGAAGCGACCCAGGGTAGGGTGTATGAAAAACTGTTTTTT,CASSEATQGRVYEKLFF
-,many,TRBJ1-1,TRBV30,TGTGCCTGGAGAAGTCCCAAGAACACTGAAGCTTTCTTT,CAWRSPKNTEAFF
-,many,TRBJ2-1,TRBV28,TGTGCCAGCCTAGGGGGCCGCGGGAGCTCCTACAATGAGCAGTTCTTC,CASLGGRGSSYNEQFF
-,many,TRBJ1-4,TRBV3-1,TGTGCCAGCAGCGCCGGGACGGGGCAGGGAGAGGGGAAACTGTTTTTT,CASSAGTGQGEGKLFF
-,many,TRBJ2-1,TRBV15,TGTGCCACCAGCAGAGAAGGGGCCCCGGGGCGTAATGAGCAGTTCTTC,CATSREGAPGRNEQFF
TRBD1,few,TRBJ1-2,TRBV28,TGTGCCGGGACAGGCAACCCTAACTATGGCTACACCTTC,CAGTGNPNYGYTF
TRBD1,-,TRBJ2-7,TRBV20-1,TGCAGTGCCCCGGGACAGGGTATCGACGAGCAGTACTTC,CSAPGQGIDEQYF
-,few,TRBJ1-4,TRBV12-3/TRBV12-4,TGTGCCAGCGGCCCCGGTCTAGAAAATGAAAAACTGTTTTTT,CASGPGLENEKLFF
-,-,TRBJ2-1,TRBV12-3/TRBV12-4,TGTGCCAGCAGTTTAGGACTGGCCAGCTCCTACAATGAGCAGTTCTTC,CASSLGLASSYNEQFF
-,many,TRBJ1-1,TRBV4-1,TGCGCCAGCCAACAGGGCGCGAGCACTGAAGCTTTCTTT,CASQQGASTEAFF
-,many,TRBJ1-2,TRBV7-2,TGTGCCAGCAGCCCTACGCAGGCAAAGGCCTATGGCTACACCTTC,CASSPTQAKAYGYTF
-,-,TRBJ2-2,TRBV12-3/TRBV12-4,TGTGCCAGCAGTTTTGCGGGAACCGGGGAGCTGTTTTTT,CASSFAGTGELFF
-,-,TRBJ1-5,TRBV12-3/TRBV12-4,TGTGCCAGCAGTTGGGGGGCCCGGGGGTTGCCCCAGCATTTT,CASSWGARGLPQHF
TRBD1,-,TRBJ2-2,TRBV6-1,TGTGCCAGCAGCGCCTTGACAGGGCTAAACACCGGGGAGCTGTTTTTT,CASSALTGLNTGELFF
TRBD2,many,TRBJ2-1,TRBV6-4,TGTGCCAGCAGTGTGATTGCTAGCGGGAGGCATGGTGAGCAGTTCTTC,CASSVIASGRHGEQFF
-,many,TRBJ1-5,TRBV12-5,TGTGCTAGTGGTACCCGATCACAGTATCAGCCCCAGCATTTT,CASGTRSQYQPQHF
-,few,TRBJ2-3,TRBV20-1,TGCAGTGCTAGAGATGTAGCATTTGGATTCACAGATACGCAGTATTTT,CSARDVAFGFTDTQYF
-,many,TRBJ2-2,TRBV6-5,TGTGCCAGCAGTTACGGGGGGCCGAATGAGCTGTTTTTT,CASSYGGPNELFF
-,-,TRBJ2-2,TRBV6-5,TGTGCCAGCACCGCAGGGGACGGGGAGCTGTTTTTT,CASTAGDGELFF
TRBD1,-,TRBJ1-6,TRBV12-3/TRBV12-4,TGTGCCAGCAGGCGGGACAGTATCTATAATTCACCCCTCCACTTT,CASRRDSIYNSPLHF
-,few,TRBJ2-5,TRBV5-1,TGCGCCAGCAGCTTGAGACTAGGGACGGAAAAAGAGACCCAGTACTTC,CASSLRLGTEKETQYF
TRBD2,many,TRBJ2-1,TRBV5-5,TGTGCCAGCTTCCCTAGCGGGGCCAATTCAGAGGAGCAGTTCTTC,CASFPSGANSEEQFF
-,many,TRBJ2-2,TRBV7-2,TGTGCCAGCAGACCTTCTAGGAACGCGGAGCTGTTTTTT,CASRPSRNAELFF
-,many,TRBJ2-7,TRBV9,TGTGCCAGCAGCGCGCAGGGGTCAAACTACTACGAGCAGTACTTC,CASSAQGSNYYEQYF
-,few,TRBJ2-5,TRBV7-7,TGTGCTAGCAGCTCGGGACGGACCTACCAAGAGACCCAGTACTTC,CASSSGRTYQETQYF
-,many,TRBJ2-2,TRBV12-3/TRBV12-4,TGTGCCAGCAGTTATGGTACCGGGGCTAACACCGGGGAGCTGTTTTTT,CASSYGTGANTGELFF
-,few,TRBJ1-6,TRBV11-2,TGTGCCAGCAGACGAACAGGACAGTCCTATAATTCACCCCTCCACTTT,CASRRTGQSYNSPLHF
-,many,TRBJ2-5,TRBV4-2,TGTGCCAGCAGCTTCCAGACCGGGGATGGAGAGACCCAGTACTTC,CASSFQTGDGETQYF
-,-,TRBJ1-2,TRBV5-4,TGTGCCAGCAGCTTGAAGGGGGTGTATGGCTACACCTTC,CASSLKGVYGYTF
-,-,TRBJ1-3,TRBV29-1,TGCAGCGTGCGCACAGGGCGAAGAAACACCATATATTTT,CSVRTGRRNTIYF
-,few,TRBJ2-2,TRBV20-1,TGCAGTGCTAGAGCCCTTGTGGGGGTCGGGGAGCTGTTTTTT,CSARALVGVGELFF
-,-,TRBJ1-1,TRBV29-1,TGCAGCGTTGAAAAGGGGACCATGAACACTGAAGCTTTCTTT,CSVEKGTMNTEAFF
-,many,TRBJ2-5,TRBV10-1,TGCGCCAGCAGTGATACTAGGGGTTACCAAGAGACCCAGTACTTC,CASSDTRGYQETQYF
TRBD1,-,TRBJ2-1,TRBV3-1,TGTGCCAGCAGCCCGGGCCTGGACAGGAGACACAATGAGCAGTTCTTC,CASSPGLDRRHNEQFF
TRBD2,few,TRBJ2-1,TRBV6-1,TGTGCCAGCAGAGGACTAGCGGGAGCCAATGAGCAGTTCTTC,CASRGLAGANEQFF
-,few,TRBJ2-7,TRBV5-6,TGTGCCAGCAGCGCCCTTGCATCAAGCTCCTACGAGCAGTACTTC,CASSALASSSYEQYF
TRBD2,few,TRBJ2-2,TRBV5-1,TGCGCCAGCAGTCCTACAAGCGGGACCCTCGGGGAGCTGTTTTTT,CASSPTSGTLGELFF
TRBD2,many,TRBJ2-3,TRBV10-3,TGTGCCATCAGCCCACGGACTAGCGGGGGCACAGATACGCAGTATTTT,CAISPRTSGGTDTQYF
TRBD1,many,TRBJ1-5,TRBV7-2,TGTGCCAGCAGCTTAGAGGGGACAGCTGGCGCGCAGCCCCAGCATTTT,CASSLEGTAGAQPQHF